The entry that follows covers one T cell receptor (beta chain) sequence. This CDR3 spans 11 amino acids. Germline CDR1 and CDR2: MNHEY and SVGAGI. Trimming removed 6 bases at V and 5 bases at J, with 8 bases between. These data are taken from a study of blood T cell repertoires in COVID-19. As for the study in general: T cells, B-cell-depleted T cells, or PBMCs provided the cDNA or gDNA that served as material.

This table comes from immunoSEQ multiplex PCR, and its TCRdb copy is limited to in-frame clones, with some not included. The sample contains 200,000 to 250,000 clones, roughly nine tenths of which appear only once. The receptor's source is a woman under 30 who had recovered from COVID-19. The V gene is TRBV6-5, the J gene TRBJ2-7; D is undetermined. Sequenced input: peripheral blood. The CDR3, as DNA: TGTGCCAGCAGCCTCCTCGACGAGCAGTACTTC. Protein product: CASSLLDEQYF.